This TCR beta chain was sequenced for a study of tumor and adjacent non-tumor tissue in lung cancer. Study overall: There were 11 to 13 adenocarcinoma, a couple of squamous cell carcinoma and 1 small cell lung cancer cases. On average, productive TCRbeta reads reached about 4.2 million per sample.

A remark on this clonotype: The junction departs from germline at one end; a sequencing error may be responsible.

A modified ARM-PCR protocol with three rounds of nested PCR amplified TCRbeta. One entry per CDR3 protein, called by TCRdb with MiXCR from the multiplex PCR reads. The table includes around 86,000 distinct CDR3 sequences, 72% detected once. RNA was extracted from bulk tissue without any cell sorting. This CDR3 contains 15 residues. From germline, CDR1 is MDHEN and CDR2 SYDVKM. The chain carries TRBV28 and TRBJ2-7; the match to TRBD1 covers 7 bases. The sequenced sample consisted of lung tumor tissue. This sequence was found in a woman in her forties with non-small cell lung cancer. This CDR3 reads CSSSISRQGDYEQYF. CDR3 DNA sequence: TGTTCCAGCAGTATATCCCGACAGGGCGACTACGAGCAGTACTTC.